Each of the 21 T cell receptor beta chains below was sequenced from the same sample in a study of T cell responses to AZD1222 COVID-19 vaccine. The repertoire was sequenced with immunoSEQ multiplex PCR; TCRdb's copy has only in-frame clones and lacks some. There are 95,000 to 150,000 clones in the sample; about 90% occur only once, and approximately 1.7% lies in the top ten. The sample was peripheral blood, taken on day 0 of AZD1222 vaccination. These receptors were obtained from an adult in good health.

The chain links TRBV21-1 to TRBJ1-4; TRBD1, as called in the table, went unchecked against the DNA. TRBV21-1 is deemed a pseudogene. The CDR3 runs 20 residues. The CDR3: CASSKMGQGALLATNEKLFF. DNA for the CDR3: TGTGCCAGCAGCAAGATGGGACAGGGGGCGCTATTGGCAACTAATGAAAAACTGTTTTTT.

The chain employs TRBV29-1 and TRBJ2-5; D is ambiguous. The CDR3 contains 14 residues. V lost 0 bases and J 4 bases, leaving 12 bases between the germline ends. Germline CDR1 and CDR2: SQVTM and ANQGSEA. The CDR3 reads CSVEDQSSRETQYF. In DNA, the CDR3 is TGCAGCGTTGAAGATCAATCAAGCAGAGAGACCCAGTACTTC.

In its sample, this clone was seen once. Here the CDR3 DNA reads TGTGCCAGCAGCCGTAACAGGGGGGAGGGTGGCTACACCTTC. This encodes CASSRNRGEGGYTF. The chain employs TRBV5-4 and TRBJ1-2; TRBD1 matches at 8 bases. Germline lookup yields CDR1 SGHNT and CDR2 YYREEE (reference sequence). The length of the CDR3 is 14 residues. V was pared by 4 bases and J by 7 bases, with 9 bases of the junction left unmatched.

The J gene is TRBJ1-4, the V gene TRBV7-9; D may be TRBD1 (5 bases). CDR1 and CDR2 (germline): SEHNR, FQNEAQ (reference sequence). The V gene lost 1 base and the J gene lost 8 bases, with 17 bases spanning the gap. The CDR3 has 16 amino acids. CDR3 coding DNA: TGTGCCAGCAGCTTAGGATCCGGGGGTCTCTTCGAAAAACTGTTTTTT. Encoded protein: CASSLGSGGLFEKLFF.

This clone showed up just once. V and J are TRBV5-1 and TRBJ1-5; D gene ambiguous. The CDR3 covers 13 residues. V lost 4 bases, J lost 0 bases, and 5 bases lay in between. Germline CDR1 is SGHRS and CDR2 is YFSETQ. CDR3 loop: CASSPLSNQPQHF. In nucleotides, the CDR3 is TGCGCCAGCAGCCCGCTTAGCAATCAGCCCCAGCATTTT.

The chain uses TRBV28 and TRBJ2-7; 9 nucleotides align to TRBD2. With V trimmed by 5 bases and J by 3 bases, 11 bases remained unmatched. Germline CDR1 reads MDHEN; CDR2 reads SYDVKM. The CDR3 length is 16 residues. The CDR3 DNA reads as TGTGCCAGCAGTCCACGGGGTAGCGGGAGTATCTACGAGCAGTACGTC. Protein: CASSPRGSGSIYEQYV.

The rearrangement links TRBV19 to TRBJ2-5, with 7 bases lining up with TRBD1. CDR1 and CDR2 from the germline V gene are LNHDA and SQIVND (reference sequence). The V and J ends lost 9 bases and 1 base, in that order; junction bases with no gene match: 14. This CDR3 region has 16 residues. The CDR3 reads CASKGTGTEIQETQYF. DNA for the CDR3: TGTGCCAGCAAAGGGACCGGGACAGAAATCCAAGAGACCCAGTACTTC.

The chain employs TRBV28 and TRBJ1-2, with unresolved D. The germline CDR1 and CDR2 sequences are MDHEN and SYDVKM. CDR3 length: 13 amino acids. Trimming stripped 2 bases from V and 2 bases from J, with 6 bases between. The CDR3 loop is CASSLAENYGYTF. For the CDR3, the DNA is TGTGCCAGCAGTTTAGCGGAGAACTATGGCTACACCTTC.

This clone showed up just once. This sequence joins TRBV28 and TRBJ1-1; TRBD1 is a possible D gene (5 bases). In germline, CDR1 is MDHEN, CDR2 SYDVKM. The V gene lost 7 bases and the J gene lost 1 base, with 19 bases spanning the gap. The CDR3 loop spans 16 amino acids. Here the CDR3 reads CASNSPRGSTNTEAFF. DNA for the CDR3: TGTGCCAGCAATTCTCCCCGGGGCAGTACGAACACTGAAGCTTTCTTT. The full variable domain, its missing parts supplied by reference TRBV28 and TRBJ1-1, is DVKVTQSSRYLVKRTGEKVFLECVQDMDHENMFWYRQDPGLGLRLIYFSYDVKMKEKGDIPEGYSVSREKKERFSLILESASTNQTSMYLCASNSPRGSTNTEAFFGQGTRLTVV.

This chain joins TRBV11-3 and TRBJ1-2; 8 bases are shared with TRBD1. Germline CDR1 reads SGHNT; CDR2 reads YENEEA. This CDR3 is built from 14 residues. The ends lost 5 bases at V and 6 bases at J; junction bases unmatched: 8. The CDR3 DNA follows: TGTGCCAGCAGCCTGCGACAGGGGATCGATGGCTACACCTTC. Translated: CASSLRQGIDGYTF.

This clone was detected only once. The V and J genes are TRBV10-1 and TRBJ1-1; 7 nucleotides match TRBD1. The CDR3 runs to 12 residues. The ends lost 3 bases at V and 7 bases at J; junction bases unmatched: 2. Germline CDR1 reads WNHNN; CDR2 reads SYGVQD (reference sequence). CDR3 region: CASSDGTVEAFF. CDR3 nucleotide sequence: TGCGCCAGCAGTGACGGGACAGTTGAAGCTTTCTTT.

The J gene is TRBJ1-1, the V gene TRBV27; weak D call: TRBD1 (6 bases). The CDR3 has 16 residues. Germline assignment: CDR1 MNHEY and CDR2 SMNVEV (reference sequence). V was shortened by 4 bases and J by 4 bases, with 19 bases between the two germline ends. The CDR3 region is CASSWSQGGAGTEAFF. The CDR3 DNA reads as TGTGCCAGCAGTTGGTCCCAAGGGGGGGCGGGCACTGAAGCTTTCTTT.

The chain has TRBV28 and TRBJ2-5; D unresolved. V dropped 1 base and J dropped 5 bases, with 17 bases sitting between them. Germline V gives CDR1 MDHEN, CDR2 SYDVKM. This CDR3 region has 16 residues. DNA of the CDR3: TGTGCCAGCAGTTTATCAGCAGGCGGCGAGGTGGAGACCCAGTACTTC. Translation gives CASSLSAGGEVETQYF.

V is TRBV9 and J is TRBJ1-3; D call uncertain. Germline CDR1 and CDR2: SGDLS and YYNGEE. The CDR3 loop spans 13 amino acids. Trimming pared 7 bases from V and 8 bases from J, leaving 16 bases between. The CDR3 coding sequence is TGTGCCAGCTGTCCCGGGCCCGGAGACACCATATATTTT. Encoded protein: CASCPGPGDTIYF. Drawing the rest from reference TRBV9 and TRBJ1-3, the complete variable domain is DSGVTQTPKHLITATGQRVTLRCSPRSGDLSVYWYQQSLDQGLQFLIQYYNGEERAKGNILERFSAQQFPDLHSELNLSSLELGDSALYFCASCPGPGDTIYFGEGSWLTVV.

For the CDR3, the DNA is TGTGCCAGCAGCCGGACAGGGGAGGGGAGTGAAGCTTTCTTT. This translates into CASSRTGEGSEAFF. The chain carries TRBV11-2 and TRBJ1-1; TRBD1 matches 9 bases. Per the germline V gene, CDR1 is SGHAT and CDR2 is FQNNGV. The CDR3 has 14 amino acids. Trimming took 5 bases from V and 7 from J; bases not matched to a gene: 8.

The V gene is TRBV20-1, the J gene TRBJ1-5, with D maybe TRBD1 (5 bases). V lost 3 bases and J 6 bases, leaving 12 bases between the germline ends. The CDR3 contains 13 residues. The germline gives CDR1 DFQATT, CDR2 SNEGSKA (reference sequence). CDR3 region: CSASGLDTQPQHF. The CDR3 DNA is TGCAGTGCTAGTGGACTGGACACTCAGCCCCAGCATTTT.

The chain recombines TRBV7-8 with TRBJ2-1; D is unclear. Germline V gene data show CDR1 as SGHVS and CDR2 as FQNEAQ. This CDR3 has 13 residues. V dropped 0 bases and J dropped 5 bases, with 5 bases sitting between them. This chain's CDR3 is CASSLAENNEQFF. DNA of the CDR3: TGTGCCAGCAGCTTAGCGGAAAACAATGAGCAGTTCTTC.

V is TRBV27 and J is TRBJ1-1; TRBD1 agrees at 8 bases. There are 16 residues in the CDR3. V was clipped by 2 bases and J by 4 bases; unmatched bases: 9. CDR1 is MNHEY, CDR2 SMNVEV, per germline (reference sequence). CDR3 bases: TGTGCCAGCAGTTTAAACCCCACAGGGGGAGGCACTGAAGCTTTCTTT. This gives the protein CASSLNPTGGGTEAFF.

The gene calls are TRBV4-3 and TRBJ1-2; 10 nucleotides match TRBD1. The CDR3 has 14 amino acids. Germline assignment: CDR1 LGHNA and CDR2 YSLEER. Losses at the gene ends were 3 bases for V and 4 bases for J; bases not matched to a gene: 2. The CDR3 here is CASSQDRGSYGYTF. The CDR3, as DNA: TGCGCCAGCAGCCAGGACAGGGGGTCCTATGGCTACACCTTC.

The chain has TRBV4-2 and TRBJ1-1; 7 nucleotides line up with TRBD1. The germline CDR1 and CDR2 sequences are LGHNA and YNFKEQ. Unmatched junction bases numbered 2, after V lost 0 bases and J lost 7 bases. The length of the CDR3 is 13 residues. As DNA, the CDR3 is TGTGCCAGCAGCCAAGATCAGGGGGGTGAAGCTTTCTTT. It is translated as CASSQDQGGEAFF.

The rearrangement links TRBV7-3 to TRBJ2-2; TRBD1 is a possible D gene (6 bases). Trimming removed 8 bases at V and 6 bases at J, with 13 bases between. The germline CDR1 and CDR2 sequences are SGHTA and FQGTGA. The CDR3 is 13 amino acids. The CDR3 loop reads CASGGQGSGELFF. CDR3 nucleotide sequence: TGTGCCAGCGGGGGCCAGGGGTCCGGGGAGCTGTTTTTT.